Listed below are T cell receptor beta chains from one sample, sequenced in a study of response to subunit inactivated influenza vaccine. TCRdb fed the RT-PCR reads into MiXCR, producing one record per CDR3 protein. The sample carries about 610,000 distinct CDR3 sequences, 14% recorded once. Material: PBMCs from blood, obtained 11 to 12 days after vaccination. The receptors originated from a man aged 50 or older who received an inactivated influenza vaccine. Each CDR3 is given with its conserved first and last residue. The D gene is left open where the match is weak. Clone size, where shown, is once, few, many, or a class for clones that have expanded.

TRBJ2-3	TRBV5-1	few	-	CASSLEAGTSTDTQYF
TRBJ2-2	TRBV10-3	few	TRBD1	CAIAGTGDTGELFF
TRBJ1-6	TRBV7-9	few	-	CASSLGRQGYNSPLHF
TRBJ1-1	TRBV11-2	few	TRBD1	CASSWDRDLGNTEAFF
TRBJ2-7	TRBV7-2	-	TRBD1	CASSTRTGKQYF
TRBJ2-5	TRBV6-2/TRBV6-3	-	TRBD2	CASSLLAGGFQETQYF
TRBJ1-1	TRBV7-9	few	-	CASSLVEWGAEAFF
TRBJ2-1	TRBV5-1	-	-	CASSLAGRFVEQFF
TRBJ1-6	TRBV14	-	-	CASSQSVWGVSPLHF
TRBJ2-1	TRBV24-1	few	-	CATSEAGAWSEQFF
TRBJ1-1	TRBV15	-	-	CATSPRLNTEAFF
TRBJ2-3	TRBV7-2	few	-	CASSARALADTQYF
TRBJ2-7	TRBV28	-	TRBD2	CASSTSGRQYEQYF
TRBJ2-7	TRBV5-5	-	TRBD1	CASSHRGTYEQYF
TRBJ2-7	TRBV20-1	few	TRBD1	CSASQGAYEQYF
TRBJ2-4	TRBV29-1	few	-	CSVAGRLGKNIQYF
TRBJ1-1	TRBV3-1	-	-	CASSPPGPEAFF
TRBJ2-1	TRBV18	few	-	CASSRGGSPNEQFF
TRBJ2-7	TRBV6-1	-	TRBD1	CASRTGQSYEQYF